Described below is a single TCR beta chain sequence and its context. The antigen is unknown. The CDR3 runs to 15 residues. The ends were cut back, 4 bases at V and 1 base at J, with 12 bases in the middle. CDR1 is SGHDT and CDR2 is YYEEEE in the germline V gene. This entry is derived from a study of neoadjuvant nivolumab and ipilimumab in lung cancer. Overall study findings and caveats: TCR sequencing covered a small number of samples.

Libraries were prepared by immunoSEQ multiplex PCR; TCRdb keeps only in-frame clonotypes and omits some of them. The table lists 8,000 to 10,000 clones, about 72% of them singletons. This TCR derives from an adult with non-small cell lung cancer. This material consisted of tumor tissue, taken after neoadjuvant nivolumab, alone or with ipilimumab, at or shortly before surgery. The chain carries TRBV5-6 and TRBJ1-5; D remains ambiguous. The CDR3 DNA is TGTGCCAGCAGCCTGACGGTAGGAAGCAATCAGCCCCAGCATTTT. Its protein is CASSLTVGSNQPQHF.